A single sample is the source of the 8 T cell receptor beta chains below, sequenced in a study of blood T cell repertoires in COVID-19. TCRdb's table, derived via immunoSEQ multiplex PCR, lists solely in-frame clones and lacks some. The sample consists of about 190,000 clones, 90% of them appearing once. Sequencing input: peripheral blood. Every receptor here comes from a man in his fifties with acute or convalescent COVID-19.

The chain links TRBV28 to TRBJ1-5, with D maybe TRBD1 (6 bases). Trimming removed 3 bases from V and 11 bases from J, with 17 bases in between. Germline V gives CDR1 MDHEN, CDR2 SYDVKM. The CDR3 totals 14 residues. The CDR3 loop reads CASSFTPGRGAQHF. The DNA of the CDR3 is TGTGCCAGCAGTTTCACCCCTGGGAGGGGGGCCCAGCATTTT.

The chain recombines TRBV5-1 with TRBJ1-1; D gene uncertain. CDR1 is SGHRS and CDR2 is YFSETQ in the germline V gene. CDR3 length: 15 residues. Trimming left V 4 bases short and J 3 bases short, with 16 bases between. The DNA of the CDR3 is TGCGCCAGCAGCAGTCACGGGATTATATACACTGAAGCTTTCTTT. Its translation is CASSSHGIIYTEAFF.

Written as DNA, the CDR3 is TGTGCCAGCAGGCAAGGACAGGGGGTAGAAAAACTGTTTTTT. Amino acids: CASRQGQGVEKLFF. The J gene is TRBJ1-4, the V gene TRBV7-9; TRBD1 agrees at 10 bases. V shed 6 bases and J 8 bases; nucleotides not matched to a gene: 6. The CDR3 covers 14 residues. CDR1 and CDR2 (germline): SEHNR, FQNEAQ (reference sequence).

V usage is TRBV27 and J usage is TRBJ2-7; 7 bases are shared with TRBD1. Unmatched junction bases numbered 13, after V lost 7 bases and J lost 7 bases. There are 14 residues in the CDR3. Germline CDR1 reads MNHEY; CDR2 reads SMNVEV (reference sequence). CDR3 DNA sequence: TGTGCCAGCAAACAGACAGGGCCCTCCTGGGAGCAGTACTTC. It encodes CASKQTGPSWEQYF.

Here the CDR3 reads CASSQEAGGAGGYTF. CDR3 bases: TGTGCCAGCAGCCAAGAAGCAGGGGGCGCAGGGGGCTACACCTTC. The chain couples TRBV3-1 (or the pseudogene TRBV3-2) to TRBJ1-2; 8 nucleotides agree with TRBD1. J gave up 8 bases and V 0 bases, and 8 bases lay outside the gene matches. Germline CDR1 LGHDT, CDR2 YNNKEL (reference sequence). The CDR3 has 15 residues.

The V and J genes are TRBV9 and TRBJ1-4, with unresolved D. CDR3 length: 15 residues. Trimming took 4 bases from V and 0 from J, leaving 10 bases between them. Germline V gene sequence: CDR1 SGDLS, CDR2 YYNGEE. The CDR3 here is CASSISDATNEKLFF. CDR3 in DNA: TGTGCCAGCAGCATTAGCGATGCAACTAATGAAAAACTGTTTTTT.

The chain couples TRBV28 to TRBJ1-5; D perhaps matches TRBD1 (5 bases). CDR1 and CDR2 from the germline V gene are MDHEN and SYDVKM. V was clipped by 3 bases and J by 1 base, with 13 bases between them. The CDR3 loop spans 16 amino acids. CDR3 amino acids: CASSFGQGASNQPQHF. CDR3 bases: TGTGCCAGCAGTTTCGGGCAGGGCGCAAGCAATCAGCCCCAGCATTTT.

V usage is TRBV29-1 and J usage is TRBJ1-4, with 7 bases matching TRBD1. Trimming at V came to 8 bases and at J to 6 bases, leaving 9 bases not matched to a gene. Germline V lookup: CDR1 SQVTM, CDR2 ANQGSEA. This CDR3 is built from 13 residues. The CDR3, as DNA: TGCAGCACCCGGACAGGCGGGGATGAAAAACTGTTTTTT. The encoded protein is CSTRTGGDEKLFF.